This entry describes one TCR beta chain. Its specificity is unknown. This specimen belongs to a study of T cells in Graves' hyperthyroidism and ophthalmopathy. Findings of the study overall: Within blood appeared most thyroid clonotypes that had expanded above 0.001.

This CDR3 has 15 residues. Germline loops: CDR1 SGDLS, CDR2 YYNGEE. The ends lost 0 bases at V and 7 bases at J; junction bases unmatched: 8. There were TCR beta CDR3 regions amplified from RNA transcripts. HTBI primers were the set used in a first-round RT-PCR of the TCR CDR3. TCRdb ran MiXCR on the multiplex PCR reads and lists one entry per CDR3 protein. The sample lists about 560,000 distinct CDR3 sequences; approximately 15% were seen once. Aged 18 to 65, the patients had hyperthyroidism that was newly diagnosed and had lasted under 2 months. Thyroid ultrasound and orbital computed tomography, with clinical symptoms and serum thyroxine and TRAb, informed diagnoses. PBMCs were obtained from 9.5 to 10 ml fresh peripheral blood.

The sample comprised blood. The J gene is TRBJ1-2, the V gene TRBV9; 8 bases line up with TRBD1. The receptor's source is a woman younger than 30 with Graves' hyperthyroidism. The CDR3 loop reads CASSVAEDRAGGYTF. For the CDR3, the DNA is TGTGCCAGCAGCGTAGCGGAGGACAGGGCGGGTGGCTACACCTTC.